Below are 10 T cell receptor beta chains sequenced from a single sample in a study of spatial heterogeneity in lung cancer. Study-wide results and limits: Expanded alpha and beta TCR counts within tumors tracked tumor mutation counts.

A single record per CDR3 protein comes from TCRdb applying MiXCR to the 5' RACE reads. The table has roughly 8,500 distinct CDR3 sequences, roughly a tenth seen once. The antigens of these receptors remain unknown. Time point here: sample taken at primary tumor resection. The sample here was lung tumor tissue, taken at surgery. The receptors stem from a male donor with early-stage non-small cell lung cancer.

By frequency in the sample, this clonotype is medium-sized. V gene TRBV12-3 or TRBV12-4 combines with J gene TRBJ1-1; D remains unclear. This CDR3 is built from 16 residues. Trimming left V 3 bases short and J 5 bases short, with 19 bases between. The CDR3 DNA is TGTGCCAGCAGTTTTAACGTAGGGAACCTTGGGACTGAAGCTTTCTTT. This sequence encodes CASSFNVGNLGTEAFF.

By proportion, this clonotype is large. The chain carries TRBV7-9 and TRBJ1-1; possible D gene TRBD1, 5 bases. The CDR3 spans 13 residues. Deletions cut 5 bases from V and 1 base from J, with 8 bases between. Germline assignment: CDR1 SEHNR and CDR2 FQNEAQ (reference sequence). CDR3: CASSPTANTEAFF. Written as DNA, the CDR3 is TGTGCCAGCAGCCCGACAGCGAACACTGAAGCTTTCTTT.

This clonotype was detected only a few times. CDR3 DNA sequence: TGCAGTGCTATTGGGGGGACTAGCGGGAGTTTGGTCACAGATACGCAGTATTTT. Amino acid sequence: CSAIGGTSGSLVTDTQYF. V usage is TRBV20-1 and J usage is TRBJ2-3; 14 nucleotides align to TRBD2. Germline CDR1 reads DFQATT; CDR2 reads SNEGSKA (reference sequence). V lost 4 bases to trimming and J lost 2 bases; unmatched junction nucleotides: 11. This CDR3 has 18 residues.

This clonotype qualifies as medium-sized (0.01 to 0.1%). The V gene is TRBV5-1, the J gene TRBJ2-1, with D possibly TRBD2 on 5 matching bases. Germline V gene sequence: CDR1 SGHRS, CDR2 YFSETQ. V was clipped by 5 bases and J by 8 bases, with 23 bases between them. The CDR3 loop spans 16 amino acids. Here the CDR3 DNA reads TGCGCCAGCAGTGCAGACTTCACGGGAAAGACCTATGAGCAGTTCTTC. Translating gives CASSADFTGKTYEQFF.

In this sample, this clonotype is medium-sized (0.01 to 0.1%). The CDR3 loop reads CASSYLLEWPLHF. CDR3 bases: TGTGCCAGCAGTTACTTACTAGAGTGGCCCCTCCACTTT. V gene TRBV6-5 combines with J gene TRBJ1-6; no firm D call. The CDR3 covers 13 residues. The ends were cut back, 1 base at V and 13 bases at J, with 11 bases in the middle. Germline V gives CDR1 MNHEY, CDR2 SVGAGI.

Within the sample, this clonotype is medium-sized. The chain couples TRBV5-6 to TRBJ1-2; D is unresolved. This CDR3 region has 13 residues. V shed 1 base and J shed 4 bases, with 8 bases lying between them. The V gene's germline CDR1 is SGHDT and CDR2 YYEEEE. CDR3 sequence (DNA): TGTGCCAGCAGCTTGCGGTTCTTCTATGGCTACACCTTC. Its protein is CASSLRFFYGYTF.

A single count supports this clonotype. It may be a read error: a sequence one base away is much more abundant. The J gene is TRBJ1-5, the V gene TRBV6-6; tentatively, D is TRBD1 (5 bases). This CDR3 has 17 residues. Germline CDR1 is MNHNY and CDR2 is SVGAGI (reference sequence). CDR3 nucleotides: TGTGCCGGCAGTTACTACCCCCCCCAGGGACGCAATCAGCCCCAGCATTTT. Translated: CAGSYYPPQGRNQPQHF.

By sample fraction, this clonotype is medium-sized. This chain joins TRBV10-3 and TRBJ2-4, with no clear D. V shed 3 bases and J shed 0 bases, with 9 bases lying between them. The CDR3 spans 15 residues. In germline, CDR1 is ENHRY, CDR2 SYGVKD. CDR3 coding DNA: TGTGCCATCAGTGAAGGGCTTACAGCCAAAAACATTCAGTACTTC. This sequence encodes CAISEGLTAKNIQYF.

This clonotype has only a few counts. This chain connects TRBV30 to TRBJ2-3; D call uncertain. CDR1 is GTSNPN, CDR2 SVGIG, per germline (reference sequence). The CDR3 is 14 residues long. With 6 bases removed from V and 0 bases from J, the gap between germline ends came to 13 bases. The CDR3 sequence: CACRLGPSTDTQYF. In nucleotides, the CDR3 is TGTGCCTGTCGACTCGGTCCTAGCACAGATACGCAGTATTTT.

By share, this clonotype ranks as medium-sized. The chain is built from TRBV24-1 and TRBJ2-2; the match to TRBD1 covers 7 bases. The trim removed 4 bases at V and 1 base at J, leaving 5 bases unmatched. This CDR3 contains 16 residues. Per germline, CDR1 KGHDR and CDR2 SFDVKD. The CDR3 coding sequence is TGTGCCACCAGTGACCCGGGACAGCAGAACACCGGGGAGCTGTTTTTT. This translates into CATSDPGQQNTGELFF.